This paragraph covers one T cell receptor beta chain sequence. As yet, its antigen is unknown. The data stem from a study of CD8 T cell repertoires and HIV-1 epitope variants. In the study overall: An uncultured baseline aliquot held 1M T cells.

Only in-frame clones appear in the TCRdb table, and some are missing; sequencing was by immunoSEQ multiplex PCR. Of 6,000 or so clones listed, 64% were seen once; the top ten hold under 55%. V lost 0 bases and J 3 bases, leaving 8 bases between the germline ends. This CDR3 spans 15 amino acids. The specimen was cultured CD8+ T cells derived from PBMCs. The rearrangement links TRBV23-1 to TRBJ2-2; no definite D call. TRBV23-1 is reported as an ORF; its role is uncertain. This receptor was identified in a male donor with HIV. Here the CDR3 DNA reads TGCGCCAGCAGTCAATCGACCCTCTACACCGGGGAGCTGTTTTTT. Protein product: CASSQSTLYTGELFF.